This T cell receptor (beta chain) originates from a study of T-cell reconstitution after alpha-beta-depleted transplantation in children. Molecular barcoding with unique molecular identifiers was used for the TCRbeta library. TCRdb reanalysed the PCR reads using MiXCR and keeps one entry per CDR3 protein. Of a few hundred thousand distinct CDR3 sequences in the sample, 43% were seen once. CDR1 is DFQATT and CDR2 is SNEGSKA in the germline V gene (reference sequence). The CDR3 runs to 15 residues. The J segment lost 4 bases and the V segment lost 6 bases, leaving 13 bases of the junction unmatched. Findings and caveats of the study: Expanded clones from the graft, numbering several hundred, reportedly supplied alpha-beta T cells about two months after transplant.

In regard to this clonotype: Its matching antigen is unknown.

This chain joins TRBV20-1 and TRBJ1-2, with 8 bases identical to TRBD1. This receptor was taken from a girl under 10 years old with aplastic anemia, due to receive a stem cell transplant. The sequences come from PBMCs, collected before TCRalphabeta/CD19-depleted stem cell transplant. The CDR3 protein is CSATKGQVLPYGYTF. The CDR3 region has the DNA TGCAGTGCAACAAAGGGACAGGTTCTGCCCTATGGCTACACCTTC.